This T cell receptor (beta chain) was recorded in a study of CD8 T cells in Susac syndrome. This CDR3 has 16 residues. Germline V gene data show CDR1 as SEHNR and CDR2 as FQNEAQ (reference sequence). The study sequenced TCR beta in blood CD8+ and CD4+ T cells. Controls were healthy donors (matched for age and sex). TEMRA cells were FACS-enriched and CD8+ and CD4+ T cells negatively isolated. About this clonotype: At one of its ends the junction is not consistent with the germline gene, which may arise from a read error.

Random hexamers were used to reverse transcribe roughly 0.5 to 1 ug of RNA. By means of immunoSEQ multiplex PCR, TCR beta CDR3 spanning 54 Vbeta and 13 Jbeta underwent amplification. MiXCR, run by TCRdb on the immunoSEQ multiplex PCR reads, gives a single entry per CDR3 protein. The sample contains about 60,000 distinct CDR3 sequences, approximately 90% of which appear only once. J is TRBJ2-3 and V is TRBV7-9; 7 bases agree with TRBD1. The clonotype originates from a human donor in good health. The sample taken for sequencing was CD8+ T cells from PBMCs. The chain's CDR3 is CASSSRDRGFTDTQFF. In DNA form, the CDR3 reads TGTGCCAGCAGCTCCCGGGACAGAGGGTTCACAGATACGCAGTTTTTT.